This entry lists 7 T cell receptor beta chains sequenced from one sample in a study of T cell repertoires in cytomegalovirus infection. TCRdb used MiXCR to reprocess the reads, holding one entry per CDR3 protein. This sample has about 310,000 distinct CDR3 sequences, with just under 25% found just once. These receptors have no identified antigens. The sequencing here drew on cultured PBMCs, taken from culture after CMV antigen stimulation. The receptors were gathered from a human donor in good health (CMV status not recorded). Some clones in this sample may be carry-over from other donors' samples.

Ten or more counts support this clonotype. The chain combines TRBV7-2 with TRBJ2-6; D uncertain. Germline lookup yields CDR1 SGHTA and CDR2 FQGNSA. Trimming pared 8 bases from V and 0 bases from J, leaving 20 bases between. This CDR3 is 18 amino acids long. Here the CDR3 DNA reads TGTGCCAGCTCGGGCAGGAGAAAATCAAGCTCTGGGGCCAACGTCCTGACTTTC. This codes for CASSGRRKSSSGANVLTF.

This clonotype has only a few counts. The CDR3 spells CASSSGLPRLEQYF. For the CDR3, the DNA is TGTGCCAGCAGCTCGGGACTACCTCGCTTGGAGCAGTACTTC. The chain recombines TRBV7-8 with TRBJ2-7, with 7 positions matching TRBD2. After removal of 4 bases from V and 7 bases from J, the junction contained 10 bases not matched to a gene. The CDR3 has 14 amino acids. Germline V gene sequence: CDR1 SGHVS, CDR2 FQNEAQ.

This chain joins TRBV29-1 and TRBJ2-3; 9 positions match TRBD2. CDR1 and CDR2 (germline): SQVTM, ANQGSEA. This CDR3 contains 14 residues. J gave up 0 bases and V 6 bases, and 4 bases lay outside the gene matches. The CDR3 sequence is CSVTSGTSTDTQYF. CDR3 coding DNA: TGCAGCGTGACTAGCGGAACTAGCACAGATACGCAGTATTTT.

The genes are TRBV6-2 or TRBV6-3 and TRBJ2-5, with TRBD2 matching over 7 bases. The CDR3 runs to 16 residues. Germline lookup yields CDR1 MNHEY and CDR2 SVGEGT. Trimming at V came to 7 bases and at J to 3 bases, leaving 14 bases not matched to a gene. CDR3 in DNA: TGTGCCAGCACTCCCCTGAGAGCGGGGATTGAAGAGACCCAGTACTTC. Translation gives CASTPLRAGIEETQYF.

This chain uses TRBV2 with TRBJ2-7; 8 bases agree with TRBD2. Looked up from germline, CDR1 is SNHLY and CDR2 is FYNNEI. V dropped 6 bases and J dropped 3; count of bases not matched to a gene: 1. There are 12 residues in the CDR3. CDR3 DNA sequence: TGTGCCAGCAGAAGCGGGGGCTACGAGCAGTACGTC. It codes for CASRSGGYEQYV.

The V gene is TRBV18, the J gene TRBJ2-5; 9 positions agree with TRBD1. This CDR3 contains 15 residues. V lost 5 bases and J lost 2; bases outside the gene matches: 6. Germline values: CDR1 KGHSH, CDR2 LQKENI. The chain's CDR3 is CASSYGTGRQETQYF. Written as DNA, the CDR3 is TGTGCCAGCTCATACGGGACAGGGCGGCAAGAGACCCAGTACTTC.

J is TRBJ1-5 and V is TRBV19; D might be TRBD1 (6 bases). Per germline, CDR1 LNHDA and CDR2 SQIVND (reference sequence). This CDR3 region has 14 residues. V dropped 6 bases and J dropped 6 bases, with 15 bases sitting between them. The CDR3 sequence: CASSYLGGVQPQHF. The CDR3 DNA follows: TGTGCCAGTAGCTACCTGGGGGGCGTTCAGCCCCAGCATTTT. Combining the CDR3 with reference TRBV19 and TRBJ1-5 gives the whole variable domain DGGITQSPKYLFRKEGQNVTLSCEQNLNHDAMYWYRQDPGQGLRLIYYSQIVNDFQKGDIAEGYSVSREKKESFPLTVTSAQKNPTAFYLCASSYLGGVQPQHFGDGTRLSIL.